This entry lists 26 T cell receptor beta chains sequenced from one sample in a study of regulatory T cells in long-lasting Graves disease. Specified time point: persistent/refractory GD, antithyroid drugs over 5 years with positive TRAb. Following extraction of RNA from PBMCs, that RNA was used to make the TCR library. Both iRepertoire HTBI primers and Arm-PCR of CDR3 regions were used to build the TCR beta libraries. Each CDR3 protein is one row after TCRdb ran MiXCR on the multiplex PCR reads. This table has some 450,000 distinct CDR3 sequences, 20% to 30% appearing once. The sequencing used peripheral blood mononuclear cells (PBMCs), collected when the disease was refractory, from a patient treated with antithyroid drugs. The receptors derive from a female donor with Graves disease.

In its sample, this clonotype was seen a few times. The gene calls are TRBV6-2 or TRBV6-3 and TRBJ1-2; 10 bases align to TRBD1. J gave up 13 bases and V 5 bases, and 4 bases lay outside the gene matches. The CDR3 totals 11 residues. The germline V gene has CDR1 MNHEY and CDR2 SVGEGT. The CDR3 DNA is TGTGCCAGCAGTAGACAGGGGGCGAGCACCTTC. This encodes CASSRQGASTF.

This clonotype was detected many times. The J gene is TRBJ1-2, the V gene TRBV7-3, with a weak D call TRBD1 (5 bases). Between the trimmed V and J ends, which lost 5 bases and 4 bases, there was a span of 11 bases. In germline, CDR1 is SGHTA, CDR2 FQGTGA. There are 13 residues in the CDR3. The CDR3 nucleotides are TGTGCCAGCAGCCTCCGGGACGGCTATGGCTACACCTTC. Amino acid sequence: CASSLRDGYGYTF.

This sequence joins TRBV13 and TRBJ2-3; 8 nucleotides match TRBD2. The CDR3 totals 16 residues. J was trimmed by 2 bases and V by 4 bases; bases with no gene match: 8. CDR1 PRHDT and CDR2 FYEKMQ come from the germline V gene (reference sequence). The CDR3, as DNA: TGTGCCAGCAGCTACAGGACTAGCCGTACCACAGATACGCAGTATTTT. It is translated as CASSYRTSRTTDTQYF.

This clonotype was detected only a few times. As DNA, the CDR3 is TGCAGCGTTGGGGCTGGGAACACTGAAGCTTTCTTT. Its protein product is CSVGAGNTEAFF. V is TRBV29-1 and J is TRBJ1-1; D is unresolved. The V end was cut by 4 bases, the J end by 1 base, with 7 bases between. The CDR3 loop spans 12 amino acids. Germline-derived CDR1 and CDR2 are SQVTM and ANQGSEA.

Here the CDR3 DNA reads TGCGCCAGCAGCCCCCCGTCGATTCAAGAGACCCAGTACTTC. Translation gives CASSPPSIQETQYF. The V and J genes are TRBV5-1 and TRBJ2-5, with D hard to call. The germline CDR1 and CDR2 sequences are SGHRS and YFSETQ. CDR3 length equals 14 residues. The V and J ends lost 4 bases and 2 bases respectively, with 12 bases between them.

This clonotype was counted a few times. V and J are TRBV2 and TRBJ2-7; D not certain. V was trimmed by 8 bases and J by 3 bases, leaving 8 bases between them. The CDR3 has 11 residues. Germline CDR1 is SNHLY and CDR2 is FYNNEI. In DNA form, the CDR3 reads TGTGCCAGCGCTAGATTCTACGAGCAGTACTTC. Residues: CASARFYEQYF.

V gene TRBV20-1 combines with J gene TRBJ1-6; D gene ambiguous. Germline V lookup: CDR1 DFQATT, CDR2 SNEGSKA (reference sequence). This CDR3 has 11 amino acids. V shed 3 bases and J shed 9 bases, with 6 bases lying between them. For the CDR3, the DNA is TGCAGTGCTAGCCCGGGTTCACCCCTCCACTTT. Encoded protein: CSASPGSPLHF.

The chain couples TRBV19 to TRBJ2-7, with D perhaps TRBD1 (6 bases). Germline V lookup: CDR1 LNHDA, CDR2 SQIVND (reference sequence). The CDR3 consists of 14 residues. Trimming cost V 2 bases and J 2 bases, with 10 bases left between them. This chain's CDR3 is CASSITGRAYEQYF. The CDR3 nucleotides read TGTGCCAGTAGTATAACAGGGAGAGCCTACGAGCAGTACTTC.

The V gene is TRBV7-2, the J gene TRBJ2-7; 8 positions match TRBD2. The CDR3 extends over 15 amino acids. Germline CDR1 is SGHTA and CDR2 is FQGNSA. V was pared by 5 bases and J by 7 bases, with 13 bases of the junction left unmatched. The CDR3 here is CASSLGVTVAGEQYF. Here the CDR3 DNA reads TGTGCCAGCAGCCTAGGAGTGACGGTAGCGGGAGAGCAGTACTTC.

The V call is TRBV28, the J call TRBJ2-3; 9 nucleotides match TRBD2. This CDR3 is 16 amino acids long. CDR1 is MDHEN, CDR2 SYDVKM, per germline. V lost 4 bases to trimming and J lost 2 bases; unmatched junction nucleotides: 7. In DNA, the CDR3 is TGTGCCAGCAGTTCAGTAGCGGGAGAAGACACAGATACGCAGTATTTT. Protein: CASSSVAGEDTDTQYF.

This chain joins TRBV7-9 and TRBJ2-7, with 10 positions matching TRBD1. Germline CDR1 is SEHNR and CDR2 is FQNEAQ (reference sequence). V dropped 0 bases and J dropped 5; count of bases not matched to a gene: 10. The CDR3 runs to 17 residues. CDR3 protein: CASSLASGTGAYDEQYF. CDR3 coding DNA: TGTGCCAGCAGCTTAGCATCGGGGACAGGGGCCTACGACGAGCAGTACTTC.

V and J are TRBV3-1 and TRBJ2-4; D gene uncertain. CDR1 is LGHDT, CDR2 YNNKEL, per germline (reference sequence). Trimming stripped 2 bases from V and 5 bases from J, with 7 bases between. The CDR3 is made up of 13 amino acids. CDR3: CASSQTLQNIQYF. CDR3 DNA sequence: TGTGCCAGCAGCCAAACCCTTCAAAACATTCAGTACTTC.

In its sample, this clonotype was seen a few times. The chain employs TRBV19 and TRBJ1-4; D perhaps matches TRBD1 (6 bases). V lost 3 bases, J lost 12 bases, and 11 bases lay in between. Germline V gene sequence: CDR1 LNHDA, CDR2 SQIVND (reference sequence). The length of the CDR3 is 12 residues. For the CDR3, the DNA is TGTGCCAGTAGTATGGACCACAGGGAACTGTTTTTT. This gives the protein CASSMDHRELFF.

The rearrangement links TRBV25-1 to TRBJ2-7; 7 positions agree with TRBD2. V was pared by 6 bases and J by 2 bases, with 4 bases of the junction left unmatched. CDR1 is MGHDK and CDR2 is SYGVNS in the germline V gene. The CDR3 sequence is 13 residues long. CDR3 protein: CASRPTSTYEQYF. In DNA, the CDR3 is TGTGCCAGCAGACCGACTAGCACCTACGAGCAGTACTTC.

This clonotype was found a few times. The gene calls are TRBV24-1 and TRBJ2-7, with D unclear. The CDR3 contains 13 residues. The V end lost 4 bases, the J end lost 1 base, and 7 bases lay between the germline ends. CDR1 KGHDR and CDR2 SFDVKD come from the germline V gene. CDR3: CATSDAQSYEQYF. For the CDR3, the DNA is TGTGCCACCAGTGACGCACAATCCTACGAGCAGTACTTC.

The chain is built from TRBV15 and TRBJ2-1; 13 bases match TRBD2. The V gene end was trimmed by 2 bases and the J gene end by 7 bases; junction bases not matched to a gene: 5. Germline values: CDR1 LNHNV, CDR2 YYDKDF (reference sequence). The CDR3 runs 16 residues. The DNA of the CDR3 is TGTGCCACCAGCAGAATACCGGGACTAGCGGGGAATGAGCAGTTCTTC. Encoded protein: CATSRIPGLAGNEQFF.

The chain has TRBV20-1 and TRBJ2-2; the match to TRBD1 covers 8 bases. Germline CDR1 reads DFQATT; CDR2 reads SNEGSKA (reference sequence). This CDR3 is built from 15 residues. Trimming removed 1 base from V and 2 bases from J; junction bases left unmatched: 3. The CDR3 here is CSARGDRRNTGELFF. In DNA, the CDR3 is TGCAGTGCTAGAGGGGACAGGAGAAACACCGGGGAGCTGTTTTTT.

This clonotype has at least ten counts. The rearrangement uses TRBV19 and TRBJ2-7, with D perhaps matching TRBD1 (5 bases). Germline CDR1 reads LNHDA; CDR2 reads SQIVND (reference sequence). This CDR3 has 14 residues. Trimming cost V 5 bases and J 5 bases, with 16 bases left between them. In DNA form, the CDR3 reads TGTGCCAGTAGTCCTCAAGATGGGGCCCACGAGCAGTACTTC. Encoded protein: CASSPQDGAHEQYF.

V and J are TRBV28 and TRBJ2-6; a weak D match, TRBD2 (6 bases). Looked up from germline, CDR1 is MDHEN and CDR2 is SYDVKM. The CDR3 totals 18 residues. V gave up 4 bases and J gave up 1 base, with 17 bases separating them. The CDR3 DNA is TGTGCCAGCAGTTCGGGACTCCTCAGATTATCTGGGGCCAACGTCCTGACTTTC. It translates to CASSSGLLRLSGANVLTF.

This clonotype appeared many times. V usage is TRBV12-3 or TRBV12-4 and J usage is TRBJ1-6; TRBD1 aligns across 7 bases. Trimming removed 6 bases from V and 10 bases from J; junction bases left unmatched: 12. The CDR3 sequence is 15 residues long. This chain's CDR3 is CASRSGQKENSPLHF. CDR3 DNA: TGTGCCAGCAGGTCGGGACAGAAAGAAAACTCACCCCTCCACTTT.

CDR3 region: CASSTHSGNEQYF. CDR3 sequence (DNA): TGTGCCAGCAGTACACACTCAGGGAACGAGCAGTACTTC. The V and J genes are TRBV27 and TRBJ2-7; D may be TRBD1 (5 bases). Germline CDR1 and CDR2: MNHEY and SMNVEV (reference sequence). The CDR3 is 13 residues long. Trimming shortened V by 5 bases and J by 5 bases, and 13 bases separated the two germline ends.

The CDR3 spells CASSRGGTANEKLFF. The CDR3, as DNA: TGTGCCAGCAGTAGAGGGGGGACTGCTAATGAAAAACTGTTTTTT. The V and J genes are TRBV2 and TRBJ1-4, with D perhaps TRBD1 (6 bases). In germline, CDR1 is SNHLY, CDR2 FYNNEI. The CDR3 extends over 15 amino acids. The germline V and J ends were trimmed by 5 bases and 3 bases, with 13 bases remaining between them.

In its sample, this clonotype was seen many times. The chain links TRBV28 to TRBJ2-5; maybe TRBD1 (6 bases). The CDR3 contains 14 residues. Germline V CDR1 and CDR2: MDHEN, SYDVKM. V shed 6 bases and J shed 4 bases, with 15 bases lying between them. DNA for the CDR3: TGTGCCAGCAGAACCGCCAGGGGTTTAGAGACCCAGTACTTC. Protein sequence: CASRTARGLETQYF.

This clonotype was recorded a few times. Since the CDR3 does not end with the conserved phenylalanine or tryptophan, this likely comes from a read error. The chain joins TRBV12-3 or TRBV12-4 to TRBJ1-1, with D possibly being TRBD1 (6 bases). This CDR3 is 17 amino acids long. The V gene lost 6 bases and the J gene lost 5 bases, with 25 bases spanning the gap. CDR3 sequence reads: CASSPEGRGGLITEAFL. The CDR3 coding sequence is TGTGCCAGCAGCCCGGAAGGGAGGGGGGGTTTGATAACTGAAGCTTTCCTT.

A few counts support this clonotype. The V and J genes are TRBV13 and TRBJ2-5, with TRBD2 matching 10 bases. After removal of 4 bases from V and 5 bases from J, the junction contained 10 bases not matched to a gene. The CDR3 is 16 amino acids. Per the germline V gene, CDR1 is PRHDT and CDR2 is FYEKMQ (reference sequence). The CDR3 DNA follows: TGTGCCAGCAGCTCTAAGCGGGAGGGCCCCGGGGAGACCCAGTACTTC. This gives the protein CASSSKREGPGETQYF.

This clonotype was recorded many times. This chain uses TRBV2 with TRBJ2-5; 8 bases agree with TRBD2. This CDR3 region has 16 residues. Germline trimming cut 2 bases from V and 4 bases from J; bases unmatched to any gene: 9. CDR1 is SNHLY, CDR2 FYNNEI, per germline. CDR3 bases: TGTGCCAGCAGTGAAATGGAGGGACTAGAGGGAGAGACCCAGTACTTC. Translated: CASSEMEGLEGETQYF.